The sequence of this T cell receptor (beta chain) was determined in a study of T cell repertoires in cytomegalovirus infection. TCRdb fed the reads into MiXCR, producing one record per CDR3 protein. The sample shows some 320,000 distinct CDR3 sequences, 25% to 30% of them seen only once. The V end was cut by 2 bases, the J end by 3 bases, with 11 bases between. The V gene's germline CDR1 is KGHSH and CDR2 LQKENI. The CDR3 contains 14 residues. Of note for this clonotype: Antigen: not known.

The input for sequencing was cultured PBMCs, taken from culture after CMV antigen stimulation. This rearrangement joins TRBV18 to TRBJ2-7; no firm D call. The origin of this receptor is a human donor in good health (CMV status not recorded). Some clones in this sample may be carry-over from other donors' samples. As DNA, the CDR3 is TGTGCCAGCTCACCAACGAGCGTTGACTACGAGCAGTACTTC. This encodes CASSPTSVDYEQYF.